Listed here are 29 T cell receptor beta chains from one sample, sequenced in a study of OX40 agonist ivuxolimab in advanced cancers. This table comes from immunoSEQ multiplex PCR, and its TCRdb copy is limited to in-frame clones, with some not included. The table shows about 68,000 clones, with 91% occurring only once. Sequenced material: CD4+ or CD8+ T cells sorted from blood, taken in a trial of the OX40 agonist ivuxolimab. The receptor set was obtained from an adult with an advanced solid tumor such as melanoma, head and neck, liver or kidney cancer.

This clone was found a few times. This CDR3 reads CASSLNPDRGYDEQYF. CDR3 sequence (DNA): TGTGCCAGCAGCTTAAATCCGGACAGGGGTTATGACGAGCAGTACTTC. The J gene is TRBJ2-7, the V gene TRBV7-8; 9 nucleotides agree with TRBD1. The V and J ends lost 2 bases and 5 bases, in that order; junction bases with no gene match: 10. This CDR3 region has 16 residues. Germline CDR1 reads SGHVS; CDR2 reads FQNEAQ.

The chain recombines TRBV6-7 with TRBJ2-7; D unclear. TRBV6-7 is recorded as an ORF, its role being uncertain. The CDR3 has 15 residues. V lost 7 bases, J lost 3 bases, and 19 bases lay in between. CDR3 in amino acids: CASTSFWAGDYEQYF. CDR3 nucleotide sequence: TGTGCCAGCACTTCCTTCTGGGCAGGAGACTACGAGCAGTACTTC.

This clone appeared a few times. The chain uses TRBV7-2 and TRBJ1-1; D perhaps matches TRBD1 (6 bases). Germline V gene sequence: CDR1 SGHTA, CDR2 FQGNSA. The CDR3 sequence is 14 residues long. V gave up 6 bases and J gave up 4 bases, with 15 bases separating them. CDR3 bases: TGTGCCAGCAGGACGGGGAACAGGGCCACTGAAGCTTTCTTT. It encodes CASRTGNRATEAFF.

The rearrangement joins TRBV11-3 to TRBJ2-1, with 12 nucleotides matching TRBD2. Germline lookup yields CDR1 SGHNT and CDR2 YENEEA. The trim removed 5 bases at V and 8 bases at J, leaving 7 bases unmatched. This CDR3 region has 15 residues. Here the CDR3 reads CASSETSGRGYEQFF. The CDR3 DNA follows: TGTGCCAGCAGCGAGACTAGCGGGAGAGGGTATGAGCAGTTCTTC.

In DNA form, the CDR3 reads TGCGCCAGCAGCCAAGGGGCAACAGTAGGCATTCAGTACTTC. Translated: CASSQGATVGIQYF. The chain carries TRBV4-1 and TRBJ2-4, with no clear D. This CDR3 is 14 amino acids long. Germline loops: CDR1 MGHRA, CDR2 YSYEKL. Between the trimmed V and J ends, which lost 1 base and 9 bases, there was a span of 13 bases.

This sequence joins TRBV5-1 and TRBJ2-1; TRBD2 agrees at 7 bases. This CDR3 has 14 residues. Trimming cost V 2 bases and J 8 bases; bases outside gene matches: 7. Germline V gives CDR1 SGHRS, CDR2 YFSETQ. The CDR3, as DNA: TGCGCCAGCAGCTTTCAAGCGGGGAGGGATGAGCAGTTCTTC. It translates to CASSFQAGRDEQFF.

J is TRBJ1-5 and V is TRBV5-3, with D possibly TRBD1 on 6 matching bases. TRBV5-3 carries the ORF label, with uncertain function. The length of the CDR3 is 18 residues. Trimming stripped 1 base from V and 3 bases from J, with 20 bases between. CDR3 nucleotide sequence: TGTGCCAGAAGCTTGAGGACAGTTGCCCCTGCCCCCAATCAGCCCCAGCATTTT. This gives the protein CARSLRTVAPAPNQPQHF.

This clone was seen a few times. The chain couples TRBV28 to TRBJ2-1; D remains ambiguous. Germline CDR1 is MDHEN and CDR2 is SYDVKM. This CDR3 comprises 16 residues. With 6 bases removed from V and 4 bases from J, the gap between germline ends came to 19 bases. Written as DNA, the CDR3 is TGTGCCAGCAGACCCCAGACCCTGATCCAATACAATGAGCAGTTCTTC. Translated, it gives CASRPQTLIQYNEQFF.

This chain uses TRBV25-1 with TRBJ1-4; D remains unclear. The V end lost 4 bases, the J end lost 6 bases, and 6 bases lay between the germline ends. Per the germline V gene, CDR1 is MGHDK and CDR2 is SYGVNS. The CDR3 length is 12 residues. CDR3 region: CASSGLDEKLFF. CDR3 DNA sequence: TGTGCCAGCAGTGGGTTGGATGAAAAACTGTTTTTT.

V is TRBV6-4 and J is TRBJ2-5, with D possibly TRBD2 on 6 matching bases. The CDR3 is 13 amino acids. V was clipped by 6 bases and J by 4 bases, with 12 bases between them. CDR1 and CDR2 from the germline V gene are MRHNA and SNTAGT. The CDR3 DNA reads as TGTGCCAGCAGGACGCTGCGGGGAGAGACCCAGTACTTC. Protein sequence: CASRTLRGETQYF.

This clone was picked up one time. The gene calls are TRBV7-9 and TRBJ2-1, with 8 bases fitting TRBD1. V dropped 3 bases and J dropped 9; count of bases not matched to a gene: 10. Germline CDR1 reads SEHNR; CDR2 reads FQNEAQ (reference sequence). This CDR3 spans 15 amino acids. The CDR3 is CASSLGQAVSGEQFF. CDR3 sequence (DNA): TGTGCCAGCAGCTTGGGACAGGCCGTGAGTGGTGAGCAGTTCTTC.

This clone came up a few times. J is TRBJ2-7 and V is TRBV5-4; D gene unclear. The CDR3 sequence is 14 residues long. The ends were cut back, 5 bases at V and 4 bases at J, with 16 bases in the middle. CDR1 SGHNT and CDR2 YYREEE come from the germline V gene (reference sequence). This CDR3 is CASSGTLPPYEQYF. CDR3 sequence (DNA): TGTGCCAGCAGTGGCACCCTCCCACCGTACGAGCAGTACTTC.

The chain couples TRBV6-6 to TRBJ2-1, with D possibly matching TRBD2 (5 bases). V lost 10 bases and J 3 bases, leaving 13 bases between the germline ends. The CDR3 spans 13 residues. Germline loops: CDR1 MNHNY, CDR2 SVGAGI (reference sequence). The CDR3 here is CAMREGVYNEQFF. The CDR3 nucleotides are TGTGCCATGAGAGAGGGAGTCTACAATGAGCAGTTCTTC.

This clone was found once. Other nucleotide sequences from this sample produce the same CDR3. The rearrangement links TRBV5-1 to TRBJ1-2, with a tentative D call TRBD1 (6 bases). The length of the CDR3 is 14 residues. The germline V and J ends were trimmed by 4 bases and 4 bases, with 14 bases remaining between them. Germline V gives CDR1 SGHRS, CDR2 YFSETQ. The CDR3 sequence is CASSTGQNVYGYTF. The CDR3 bases are TGCGCCAGCAGCACAGGACAGAACGTCTATGGCTACACCTTC.

The chain combines TRBV19 with TRBJ2-7, with 8 bases matching TRBD2. Germline loops: CDR1 LNHDA, CDR2 SQIVND (reference sequence). This CDR3 region has 14 residues. Trimming cost V 6 bases and J 5 bases; bases outside gene matches: 9. CDR3 region: CASRPYGGGNEQYF. CDR3 DNA sequence: TGTGCCAGTAGACCCTACGGGGGGGGTAACGAGCAGTACTTC.

The rearrangement links TRBV9 to TRBJ1-5; weak D call: TRBD1 (5 bases). Germline V gene data show CDR1 as SGDLS and CDR2 as YYNGEE. The CDR3 spans 15 residues. V lost 0 bases to trimming and J lost 1 base, with 8 bases between them. CDR3 residues: CASSVGRDSNQPQHF. The CDR3 DNA follows: TGTGCCAGCAGCGTAGGTCGGGACAGCAATCAGCCCCAGCATTTT.

The V call is TRBV19, the J call TRBJ2-7; D uncertain. This CDR3 spans 14 amino acids. Trimming pared 7 bases from V and 2 bases from J, leaving 15 bases between. Germline CDR1 and CDR2: LNHDA and SQIVND (reference sequence). The CDR3 nucleotides read TGTGCCAGTACTCCGGGCCCAAAGACCTACGAGCAGTACTTC. Amino acid sequence: CASTPGPKTYEQYF.

This chain uses TRBV28 with TRBJ2-5; D gene uncertain. V lost 2 bases and J lost 5, with 18 bases in between. This CDR3 is built from 16 residues. The germline V gene encodes CDR1 MDHEN and CDR2 SYDVKM. CDR3 DNA: TGTGCCAGCAGTTTAAGCTCAACAGCCGGAAGGGAGACCCAGTACTTC. Protein: CASSLSSTAGRETQYF. Filled out from reference TRBV28 and TRBJ2-5, the complete variable domain reads DVKVTQSSRYLVKRTGEKVFLECVQDMDHENMFWYRQDPGLGLRLIYFSYDVKMKEKGDIPEGYSVSREKKERFSLILESASTNQTSMYLCASSLSSTAGRETQYFGPGTRLLVL.

The genes are TRBV25-1 and TRBJ1-2, with D maybe TRBD1 (6 bases). The CDR3 is made up of 17 amino acids. V was pared by 4 bases and J by 7 bases, with 25 bases between. Germline CDR1 reads MGHDK; CDR2 reads SYGVNS. This CDR3 is CASSAWGTGRGLGGYTF. DNA for the CDR3: TGTGCCAGCAGTGCATGGGGGACGGGCAGGGGCCTCGGTGGCTACACCTTC.

The CDR3 sequence is CASSTGHQIGNTEAFF. The CDR3 DNA reads TGCGCCAGCAGCACCGGGCATCAAATAGGGAACACTGAAGCTTTCTTT. The chain combines TRBV5-1 with TRBJ1-1; unclear D gene. Trimming left V 4 bases short and J 1 base short, with 17 bases between. In germline, CDR1 is SGHRS, CDR2 YFSETQ. This CDR3 is 16 amino acids long.

A note on this clone: The same CDR3 is also encoded by other DNA sequences in this sample. The rearrangement uses TRBV6-1 and TRBJ1-2, with TRBD1 identical over 8 bases. CDR1 MNHNS and CDR2 SASEGT come from the germline V gene. J was trimmed by 8 bases and V by 6 bases; bases with no gene match: 8. The CDR3 length is 13 residues. The CDR3 sequence is CASSPLGQGGYTF. The CDR3 DNA is TGTGCCAGCAGCCCCCTCGGACAGGGCGGCTACACCTTC.

Notes on this clone: An end of the junction differs from the germline gene, which may be a read error. V is TRBV18 and J is TRBJ2-1; no definite D call. The CDR3 sequence is 12 residues long. Germline values: CDR1 KGHSH, CDR2 LQKENI. The chain's CDR3 is CASSPPYLGLLF. In DNA form, the CDR3 reads TGTGCCAGCTCACCACCGTATTTAGGCCTGCTCTTC.

V is TRBV19 and J is TRBJ2-7, with 12 nucleotides matching TRBD2. Losses at the gene ends were 3 bases for V and 4 bases for J; bases not matched to a gene: 10. The germline V gene has CDR1 LNHDA and CDR2 SQIVND (reference sequence). The CDR3 loop spans 17 amino acids. The CDR3 loop is CASSMYSAGTSGYEQYF. The CDR3 bases are TGTGCCAGTAGTATGTATTCCGCCGGGACTAGCGGGTACGAGCAGTACTTC.

The chain uses TRBV9 and TRBJ2-3, with 13 bases that match TRBD2. The junction had 6 bases not matched to a gene; V was cut back by 3 bases and J by 2 bases. Germline-derived CDR1 and CDR2 are SGDLS and YYNGEE. CDR3 length equals 17 residues. The CDR3 reads CASSAIGLAGVTDTQYF. DNA for the CDR3: TGTGCCAGCAGCGCGATCGGACTAGCGGGAGTCACAGATACGCAGTATTTT.

This chain connects TRBV10-3 to TRBJ2-5; D ambiguous. The V gene lost 3 bases and the J gene lost 2 bases, with 7 bases spanning the gap. This CDR3 has 13 amino acids. Germline V gene sequence: CDR1 ENHRY, CDR2 SYGVKD. Here the CDR3 reads CAISDGQQETQYF. The CDR3 nucleotides are TGTGCCATCAGTGACGGGCAGCAAGAGACCCAGTACTTC.

The chain has TRBV27 and TRBJ1-5, with TRBD1 as a possible D gene (5 bases). V shed 4 bases and J shed 4 bases, with 11 bases lying between them. This CDR3 region has 14 residues. CDR1 MNHEY and CDR2 SMNVEV come from the germline V gene (reference sequence). CDR3 DNA: TGTGCCAGCAGTTCGGGACCAAGAAATCAGCCCCAGCATTTT. Translating gives CASSSGPRNQPQHF.

The gene calls are TRBV6-4 and TRBJ2-3, with D unresolved. The CDR3 is 13 amino acids. Germline V gene sequence: CDR1 MRHNA, CDR2 SNTAGT. V was shortened by 5 bases and J by 2 bases, with 8 bases between the two germline ends. The CDR3: CASSHRFTDTQYF. The CDR3 DNA sequence: TGTGCCAGCAGTCATCGATTCACAGATACGCAGTATTTT.

By its share, this clone is medium-sized. This CDR3 reads CASSPLDTGELFF. The CDR3 DNA reads TGTGCCAGCTCACCACTTGACACCGGGGAGCTGTTTTTT. V usage is TRBV18 and J usage is TRBJ2-2; no reliable D call. The CDR3 spans 13 residues. Per germline, CDR1 KGHSH and CDR2 LQKENI. The V and J ends lost 1 base and 3 bases respectively, with 3 bases between them.

V usage is TRBV19 and J usage is TRBJ1-5, with D perhaps matching TRBD1 (6 bases). The CDR3 is 15 amino acids. Germline V gene lookup returns CDR1 LNHDA and CDR2 SQIVND (reference sequence). Between the trimmed V and J ends, which lost 4 bases and 4 bases, there was a span of 14 bases. CDR3 sequence: CASSRLSGTNQPQHF. In DNA, the CDR3 is TGTGCCAGTAGTAGGCTTTCCGGGACAAATCAGCCCCAGCATTTT.